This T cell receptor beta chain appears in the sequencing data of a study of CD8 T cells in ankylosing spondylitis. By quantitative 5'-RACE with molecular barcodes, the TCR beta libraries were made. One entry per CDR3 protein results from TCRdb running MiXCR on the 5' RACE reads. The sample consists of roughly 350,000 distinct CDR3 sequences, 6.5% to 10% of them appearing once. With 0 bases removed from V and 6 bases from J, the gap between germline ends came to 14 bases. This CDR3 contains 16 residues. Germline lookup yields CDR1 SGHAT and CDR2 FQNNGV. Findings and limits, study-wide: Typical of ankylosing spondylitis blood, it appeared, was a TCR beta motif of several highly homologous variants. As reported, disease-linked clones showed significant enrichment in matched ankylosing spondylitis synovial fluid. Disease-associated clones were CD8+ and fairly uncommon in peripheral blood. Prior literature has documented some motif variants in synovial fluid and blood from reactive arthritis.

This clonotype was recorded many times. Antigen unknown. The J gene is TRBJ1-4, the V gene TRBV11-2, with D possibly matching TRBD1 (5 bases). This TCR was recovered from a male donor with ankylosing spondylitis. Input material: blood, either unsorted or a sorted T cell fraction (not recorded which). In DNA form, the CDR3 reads TGTGCCAGCAGCTTAGATTCGGCGGGGCAGCATGAAAAACTGTTTTTT. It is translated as CASSLDSAGQHEKLFF.